This T cell receptor beta chain derives from a study of blood T cell repertoires in COVID-19. Study-level background: Researchers got acute and convalescent COVID-19 samples from the United States, Italy and Spain.

Clones were sequenced by immunoSEQ multiplex PCR, and TCRdb holds only the in-frame ones, with some missing. The sample carries roughly 340,000 clones, 88% recorded once. Followed over time, Seattle patients had been enrolled while infection was active. There are 13 residues in the CDR3. V lost 3 bases and J lost 4, with 8 bases in between. Germline V gene data show CDR1 as KGHDR and CDR2 as SFDVKD. This chain joins TRBV24-1 and TRBJ1-2; the D gene is possibly TRBD1 (5 bases). The TCR comes from a woman between 65 and 79 years old with COVID-19, enrolled during active disease. Sample: peripheral blood. In DNA, the CDR3 is TGTGCCACCAGTGATCCGGGGGGCTATGGCTACACCTTC. Encoded protein: CATSDPGGYGYTF.